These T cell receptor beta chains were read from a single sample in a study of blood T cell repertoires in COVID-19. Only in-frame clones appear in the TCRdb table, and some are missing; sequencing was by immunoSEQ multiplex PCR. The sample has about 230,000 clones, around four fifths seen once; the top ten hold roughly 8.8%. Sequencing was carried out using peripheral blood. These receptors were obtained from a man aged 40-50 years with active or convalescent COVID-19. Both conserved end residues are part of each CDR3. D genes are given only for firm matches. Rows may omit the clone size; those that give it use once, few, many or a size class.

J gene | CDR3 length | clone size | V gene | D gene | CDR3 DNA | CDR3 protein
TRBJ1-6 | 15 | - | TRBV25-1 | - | TGTGCCAGCAGCCAAGCGGACGTCGTGAGTTCACCCCTCCACTTT | CASSQADVVSSPLHF
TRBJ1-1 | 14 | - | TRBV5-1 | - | TGCGCCAGCAGCACAACACAGGGTTGGGCTGAAGCTTTCTTT | CASSTTQGWAEAFF
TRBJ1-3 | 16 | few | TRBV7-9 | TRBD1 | TGTGCCAGCAGCTTAGCTCAGGGGGGAAGTGGAAACACCATATATTTT | CASSLAQGGSGNTIYF
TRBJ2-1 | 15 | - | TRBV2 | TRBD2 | TGTGCCAGCAGTGCTGGGACTAGCGGGAGTACTGAGCAGTTCTTC | CASSAGTSGSTEQFF
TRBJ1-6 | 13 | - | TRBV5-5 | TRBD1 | TGTGCCAGCTCCGGACAGGGGAGATCACCCCTCCACTTT | CASSGQGRSPLHF
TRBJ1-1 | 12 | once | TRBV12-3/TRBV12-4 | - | TGTGCCAGCAGTTTGTGGACTACTGAAGCTTTCTTT | CASSLWTTEAFF
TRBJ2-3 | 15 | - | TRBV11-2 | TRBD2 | TGTGCCAGCAGCGTGGGGACTAGCCGCACAGATACGCAGTATTTT | CASSVGTSRTDTQYF
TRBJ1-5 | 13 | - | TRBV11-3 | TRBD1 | TGTGCCAGCAGCCGAGACAGGGATCAGCCCCAGCATTTT | CASSRDRDQPQHF
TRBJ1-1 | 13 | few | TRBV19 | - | TGTGCCAGTAGTATGGCCCTGAACACTGAAGCTTTCTTT | CASSMALNTEAFF
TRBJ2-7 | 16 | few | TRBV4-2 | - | TGTGCCAGCAGCCAAGTTGAGGGAGGGGGGGCCCACGAGCAGTACTTC | CASSQVEGGGAHEQYF
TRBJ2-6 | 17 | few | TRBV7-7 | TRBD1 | TGTGCTAGCACTAGGTGGGACAGGGAGCGTGGGGCCAACGTCCTGACTTTC | CASTRWDRERGANVLTF
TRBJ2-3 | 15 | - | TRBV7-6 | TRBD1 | TGTGCCAGCAGCTACAGGGGGCCAGACACAGATACGCAGTATTTT | CASSYRGPDTDTQYF
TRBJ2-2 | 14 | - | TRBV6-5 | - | TGTGCCAGCAGACTCGACAGGAACACCGGGGAGCTGTTTTTT | CASRLDRNTGELFF
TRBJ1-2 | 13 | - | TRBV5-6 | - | TGTGCCAGCAGCTCGTTCCTTAACTATGGCTACACCTTC | CASSSFLNYGYTF
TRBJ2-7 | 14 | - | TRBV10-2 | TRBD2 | TGCGCCAGCAGTGAAGCTAGCGGAGCCTACGAGCAGTACTTC | CASSEASGAYEQYF
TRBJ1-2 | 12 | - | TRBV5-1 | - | TGCGCCAGCAGCTTGTCGGGGGATGGCTACACCTTC | CASSLSGDGYTF
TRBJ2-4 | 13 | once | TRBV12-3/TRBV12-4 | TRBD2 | TGTGCCAGCAGTTTCATGCGGGAGCCCCGACAGTACTTC | CASSFMREPRQYF
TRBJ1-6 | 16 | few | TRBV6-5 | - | TGTGCCAGCAGTTACTCTCGGACTTCGGTCGGTTCACCCCTCCACTTT | CASSYSRTSVGSPLHF
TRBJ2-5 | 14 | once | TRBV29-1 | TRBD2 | TGCAGCGTTGGGGCTAGCGGGAGTTCAGAGACCCAGTACTTC | CSVGASGSSETQYF
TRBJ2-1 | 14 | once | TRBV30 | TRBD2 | TGTGCCTGGAGTGTACGGCGGGGGGTCAGTGAGCAGTTCTTC | CAWSVRRGVSEQFF
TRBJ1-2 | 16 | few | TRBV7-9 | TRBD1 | TGTGCCAGCAGCCCCAGGACAGGGGGCCCGGGAAGGGGCTACACCTTC | CASSPRTGGPGRGYTF
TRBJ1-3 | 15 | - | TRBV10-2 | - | TGCGCCAGCAAGGATCGGAGGAGGACTGGAAACACCATATATTTT | CASKDRRRTGNTIYF
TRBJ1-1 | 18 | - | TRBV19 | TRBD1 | TGTGCCAGTAGTATTAGACCGGGCGGTAGATTACAGGGGGTGGAAGCTTTCTTT | CASSIRPGGRLQGVEAFF
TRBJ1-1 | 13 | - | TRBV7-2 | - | TGTGCCAGCAGCTTATCAGGGAACACTGAAGCTTTCTTT | CASSLSGNTEAFF
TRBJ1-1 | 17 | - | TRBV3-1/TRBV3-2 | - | TGTGCCAGCAGCCAAGTACTGAGCCTATCCAAGAACACTGAAGCTTTCTTT | CASSQVLSLSKNTEAFF
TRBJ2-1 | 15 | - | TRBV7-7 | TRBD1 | TGTGCTAGCAGCTTAGGGGACAGCTCCTACAATGAGCAGTTCTTC | CASSLGDSSYNEQFF
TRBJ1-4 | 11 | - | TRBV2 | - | TGTGCCAGCAGTGACAGTATTGAACTGTTTTTT | CASSDSIELFF
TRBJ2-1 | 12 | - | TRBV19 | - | TGTGCCAGTACTCCCGGAGGGGTTGAGCAGTTCTTC | CASTPGGVEQFF
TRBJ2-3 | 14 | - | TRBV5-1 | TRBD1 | TGCGCCAGCAGCGCCGGACAGGGGACAGATACGCAGTATTTT | CASSAGQGTDTQYF
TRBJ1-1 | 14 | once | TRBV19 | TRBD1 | TGTGCCAGTAGTCCCCAGGGGGGAGACACTGAAGCTTTCTTT | CASSPQGGDTEAFF
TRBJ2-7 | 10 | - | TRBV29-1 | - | TGCAGCGTTGGACAGTCACAGCAGTACTTC | CSVGQSQQYF
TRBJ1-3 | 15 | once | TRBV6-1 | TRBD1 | TGTGCCAGCAGTGAGGACAGGGGCGCAGAAAACACCATATATTTT | CASSEDRGAENTIYF
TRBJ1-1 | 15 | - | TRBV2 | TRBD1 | TGTGCCAGCAGTGAAGTCAGGGGGAAGAACACTGAAGCTTTCTTT | CASSEVRGKNTEAFF
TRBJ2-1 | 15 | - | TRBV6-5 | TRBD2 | TGTGCCAGCAGCACGGGACTAGCGGGAGGCAATGAGCAGTTCTTC | CASSTGLAGGNEQFF
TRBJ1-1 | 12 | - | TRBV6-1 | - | TGTGCCAGCAGTGAGAGAAACACTGAAGCTTTCTTT | CASSERNTEAFF
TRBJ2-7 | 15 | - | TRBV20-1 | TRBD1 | TGCAGTGCTAGTCCCGGGACAGGGGGGGACTACGAGCAGTACTTC | CSASPGTGGDYEQYF
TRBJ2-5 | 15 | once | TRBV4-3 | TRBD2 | TGCGCCAGCAGCCAAGATGGGGGGGAAGGGGAGACCCAGTACTTC | CASSQDGGEGETQYF
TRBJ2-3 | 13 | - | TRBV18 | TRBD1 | TGTGCCAGCTCACCCCCGGGACAGGGTACGCAGTATTTT | CASSPPGQGTQYF
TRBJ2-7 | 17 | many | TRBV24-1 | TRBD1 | TGTGCCACCAGTGCCCGGGGACAGGGTAAAACTCTGTACGAGCAGTACTTC | CATSARGQGKTLYEQYF
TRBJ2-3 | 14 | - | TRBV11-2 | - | TGTGCCAGCAGCTCTCCCCCCTTGAGGGATACGCAGTATTTT | CASSSPPLRDTQYF
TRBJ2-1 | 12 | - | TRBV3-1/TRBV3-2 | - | TGTGCCAGCAGCCTAGCGGACAATGAGCAGTTCTTC | CASSLADNEQFF
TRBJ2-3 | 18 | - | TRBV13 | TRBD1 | TGTGCCAGCAGCATAACAAAGACAGGGAGCGACGTGGGGGATACGCAGTATTTT | CASSITKTGSDVGDTQYF
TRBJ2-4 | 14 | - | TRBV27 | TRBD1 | TGTGCCAGCAGAGTGGCAGGGGGTGAAAACATTCAGTACTTC | CASRVAGGENIQYF
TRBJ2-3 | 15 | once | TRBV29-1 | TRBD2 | TGCAGCGTCGACTTACTAGCGGGCCCCACAGATACGCAGTATTTT | CSVDLLAGPTDTQYF
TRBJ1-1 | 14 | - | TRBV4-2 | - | TGTGCCAGCAGCCAAGAGGGGGGGAACACTGAAGCTTTCTTT | CASSQEGGNTEAFF